This TCR beta chain is drawn from a study of blood T cell repertoires in COVID-19. Study at large: COVID-19 samples, acute and convalescent, were from the United States, Italy and Spain. Sources were T cells, B-cell-depleted T cells, or PBMCs; the material itself was cDNA or gDNA.

The authors' processing: The authors estimated nucleated cell counts from reference gene primer amplification. This table comes from immunoSEQ multiplex PCR, and its TCRdb copy is limited to in-frame clones, with some not included. V, J and clone size are those of that table, while D and trimming were read from the DNA. Seen here are about half a million clones, approximately 83% observed once, and the top ten hold approximately 2.9%. The V segment lost 5 bases and the J segment 6 bases; nucleotides outside the gene matches: 3. CDR3 size: 13 residues. CDR1 is SNHLY and CDR2 is FYNNEI in the germline V gene.

This sequence was found in a human donor in a cohort sampled during active COVID-19. The gene calls are TRBV2 and TRBJ2-2, with 7 nucleotides matching TRBD1. Specimen: peripheral blood. The CDR3 loop reads CASSYTGAGELFF. The CDR3 DNA follows: TGTGCCAGCAGTTACACAGGGGCCGGGGAGCTGTTTTTT.